A single sample is the source of the 4 T cell receptor beta chains below, sequenced in a study of CD8 T cells in Susac syndrome. RNA was extracted with the RNeasy kit, and a quantity of about 0.45 to 1 ug was reverse transcribed using random hexamers. TCRdb reprocessed the immunoSEQ multiplex PCR reads via MiXCR and lists one record per CDR3 protein. The repertoire includes 95,000 to 150,000 distinct CDR3 sequences, 85% to 95% of them detected once, and roughly 0.3% sits in the top ten. The sample taken for sequencing was CD8+ T cells from PBMCs. The source of these receptors is a human donor with multiple sclerosis.

The rearrangement uses TRBV5-4 and TRBJ1-4; D possibly corresponds to TRBD1 (5 bases). Germline CDR1 SGHNT, CDR2 YYREEE (reference sequence). V gave up 4 bases and J gave up 8 bases, with 12 bases separating them. This CDR3 region has 13 residues. The CDR3 region has the DNA TGTGCCAGCAGCCCCCCTGGGGGGGAAAAACTGTTTTTT. It encodes CASSPPGGEKLFF.

The genes are TRBV4-1 and TRBJ2-6; tentative D call: TRBD1 (6 bases). V was cut by 7 bases and J by 2 bases, with 9 bases left in between. Germline lookup yields CDR1 MGHRA and CDR2 YSYEKL. The CDR3 consists of 14 residues. CDR3 nucleotide sequence: TGCGCCAGCACTCCAGGGGCTGGGGCCAACGTCCTGACTTTC. This gives the protein CASTPGAGANVLTF.

This clonotype appeared a single time. The V call is TRBV15, the J call TRBJ2-5; 10 bases align to TRBD2. Germline lookup yields CDR1 LNHNV and CDR2 YYDKDF (reference sequence). The CDR3 runs 16 residues. The J segment lost 5 bases and the V segment lost 0 bases, leaving 6 bases of the junction unmatched. In DNA form, the CDR3 reads TGTGCCACCAGCAGAGATCAGGGACTAGCGACGGAGACCCAGTACTTC. Translating gives CATSRDQGLATETQYF.

V and J are TRBV19 and TRBJ2-1; the match to TRBD2 covers 7 bases. V trimming: 6 bases; J trimming: 8 bases; junction bases outside the gene matches: 10. The CDR3 is made up of 14 amino acids. Germline V CDR1 and CDR2: LNHDA, SQIVND (reference sequence). Here the CDR3 DNA reads TGTGCCAGTAGCCGACTGAGGGCGGGGGATGAGCAGTTCTTC. This codes for CASSRLRAGDEQFF.